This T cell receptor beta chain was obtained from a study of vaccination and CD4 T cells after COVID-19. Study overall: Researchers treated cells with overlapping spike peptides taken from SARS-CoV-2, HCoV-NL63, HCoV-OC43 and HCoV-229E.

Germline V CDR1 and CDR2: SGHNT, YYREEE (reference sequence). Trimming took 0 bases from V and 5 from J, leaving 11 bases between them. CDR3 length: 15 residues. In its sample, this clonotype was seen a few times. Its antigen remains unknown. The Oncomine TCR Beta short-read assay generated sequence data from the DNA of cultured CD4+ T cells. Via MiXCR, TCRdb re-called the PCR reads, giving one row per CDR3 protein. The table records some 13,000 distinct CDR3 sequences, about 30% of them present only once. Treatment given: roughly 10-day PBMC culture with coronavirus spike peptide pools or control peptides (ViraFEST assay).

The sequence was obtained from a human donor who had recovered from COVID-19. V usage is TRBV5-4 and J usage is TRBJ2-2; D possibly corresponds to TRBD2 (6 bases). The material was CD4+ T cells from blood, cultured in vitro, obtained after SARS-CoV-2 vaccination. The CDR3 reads CASSLAGVTTGELFF. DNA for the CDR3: TGTGCCAGCAGCTTGGCGGGGGTCACGACCGGGGAGCTGTTTTTT.